Below, 16 T cell receptor beta chains from the same sample are listed, as sequenced in a study of blood T cell repertoires in COVID-19. The data were produced by immunoSEQ multiplex PCR, yet TCRdb's version contains in-frame clones alone and is incomplete. Of around 250,000 clones detected, approximately 84% appear once; the ten largest clones hold 15% to 19%. Sequencing used PBMCs or T cells enriched from blood (not recorded which). The source is a man younger than 35 who had recovered from COVID-19.

The rearrangement links TRBV27 to TRBJ1-2; D unclear. CDR3 length equals 16 residues. Germline V gene sequence: CDR1 MNHEY, CDR2 SMNVEV (reference sequence). The ends were cut back, 7 bases at V and 0 bases at J, with 18 bases in the middle. CDR3 bases: TGTGCCAGCACCCCCCGTAGCGGATCCTCTAACTATGGCTACACCTTC. It yields the protein CASTPRSGSSNYGYTF.

This chain uses TRBV15 with TRBJ2-2; D is possibly TRBD1 (5 bases). Germline CDR1 is LNHNV and CDR2 is YYDKDF (reference sequence). CDR3 length equals 15 residues. Trimming removed 1 base from V and 4 bases from J, with 10 bases in between. CDR3 sequence: CATSRGAGITGELFF. CDR3 nucleotide sequence: TGTGCCACCAGCAGAGGGGCAGGGATCACCGGGGAGCTGTTTTTT.

This chain uses TRBV21-1 with TRBJ2-6; TRBD1, the D gene given by the table, was not confirmed from the DNA. TRBV21-1 is flagged as a pseudogene. The CDR3 is 22 residues long. Written as DNA, the CDR3 is TGTGCCAGCAGCAAACGAAGGGACAGGGGGCAAATACTTCCACCTGGGGCCAACGTCCTGACTTTC. Translation: CASSKRRDRGQILPPGANVLTF.

The chain combines TRBV5-8 with TRBJ1-3; a possible D gene is TRBD1 (6 bases). Trimming shortened V by 1 base and J by 0 bases, and 11 bases separated the two germline ends. The germline CDR1 and CDR2 sequences are SGHTS and YDEGEE. This CDR3 contains 16 residues. The CDR3 loop is CASSLRQAYSGNTIYF. The DNA of the CDR3 is TGTGCCAGCAGCTTGAGACAGGCGTACTCTGGAAACACCATATATTTT.

This chain links TRBV3-1 (or the pseudogene TRBV3-2) with TRBJ1-4; D is uncertain. The V end was cut by 1 base, the J end by 5 bases, with 5 bases between. The germline V gene encodes CDR1 LGHDT and CDR2 YNNKEL (reference sequence). This CDR3 is 13 amino acids long. The DNA of the CDR3 is TGTGCCAGCAGCCAAGGGGCAAATGAAAAACTGTTTTTT. It yields the protein CASSQGANEKLFF.

The chain recombines TRBV2 with TRBJ1-2; TRBD1 agrees at 8 bases. Germline V CDR1 and CDR2: SNHLY, FYNNEI. This CDR3 spans 16 amino acids. V gave up 7 bases and J gave up 0 bases; unmatched junction bases: 10. For the CDR3, the DNA is TGTGCCAGCACAATTCAGGGGGCGGTAGCTAACTATGGCTACACCTTC. This codes for CASTIQGAVANYGYTF.

The rearrangement uses TRBV5-1 and TRBJ2-7; D might be TRBD1 (5 bases). With 0 bases removed from V and 3 bases from J, the gap between germline ends came to 10 bases. Looked up from germline, CDR1 is SGHRS and CDR2 is YFSETQ. CDR3 length: 14 residues. CDR3 DNA: TGCGCCAGCAGCTTGGAGTGGACAAACTACGAGCAGTACTTC. It yields the protein CASSLEWTNYEQYF.

This chain joins TRBV18 and TRBJ1-1; unclear D gene. The germline gives CDR1 KGHSH, CDR2 LQKENI. V was cut by 3 bases and J by 4 bases, with 9 bases left in between. The CDR3 loop spans 13 amino acids. CDR3 sequence reads: CASSPSGSTEAFF. The CDR3 DNA is TGTGCCAGCTCACCGTCAGGTTCCACTGAAGCTTTCTTT.

A single count supports this clone. This rearrangement joins TRBV3-1 (or the pseudogene TRBV3-2) to TRBJ1-5, with D hard to call. V gave up 1 base and J gave up 3 bases, with 4 bases separating them. Germline V gene data show CDR1 as LGHDT and CDR2 as YNNKEL (reference sequence). This CDR3 spans 13 amino acids. CDR3 sequence: CASSQGANQPQHF. CDR3 nucleotides: TGTGCCAGCAGCCAAGGGGCCAATCAGCCCCAGCATTTT.

J is TRBJ1-1 and V is TRBV19; possibly TRBD1 for D (6 bases). Germline V gene lookup returns CDR1 LNHDA and CDR2 SQIVND (reference sequence). This CDR3 is built from 14 residues. V lost 5 bases and J lost 1, with 11 bases in between. CDR3 bases: TGTGCCAGTAGTTGGAGAGGGGGGAACACTGAAGCTTTCTTT. It codes for CASSWRGGNTEAFF.

The V gene is TRBV6-4, the J gene TRBJ1-1; no clear D gene. Per the germline V gene, CDR1 is MRHNA and CDR2 is SNTAGT. The germline V and J ends were trimmed by 4 bases and 7 bases, with 10 bases remaining between them. The CDR3 is made up of 12 amino acids. In DNA, the CDR3 is TGTGCCAGCAGTGCGTCGTCAGGTGAAGCTTTCTTT. It is translated as CASSASSGEAFF.

This clone appeared a single time. The V and J genes are TRBV3-1 (or the pseudogene TRBV3-2) and TRBJ2-2; possibly TRBD1 for D (5 bases). Trimming shortened V by 4 bases and J by 0 bases, and 9 bases separated the two germline ends. Germline V lookup: CDR1 LGHDT, CDR2 YNNKEL (reference sequence). The CDR3 totals 15 residues. Here the CDR3 DNA reads TGTGCCAGCAGCCGTCTCAGGGCGAACACCGGGGAGCTGTTTTTT. It translates to CASSRLRANTGELFF.

V usage is TRBV29-1 and J usage is TRBJ1-1; no definite D call. The CDR3 has 14 residues. Germline loops: CDR1 SQVTM, CDR2 ANQGSEA. Trimming removed 1 base at V and 2 bases at J, with 11 bases between. The DNA for the CDR3 is TGCAGCGTTGAAGGGTGGGCAAGTAACACTGAAGCTTTCTTT. As protein: CSVEGWASNTEAFF.

In DNA form, the CDR3 reads TGTGCCAGCAGCTTAAAGAGAGGCGGTACCTACGAGCAGTACTTC. It specifies CASSLKRGGTYEQYF. The rearrangement joins TRBV11-1 to TRBJ2-7; the D is unclear. The germline V gene encodes CDR1 SGHAT and CDR2 FQDESV (reference sequence). The V end was cut by 2 bases, the J end by 2 bases, with 13 bases between. This CDR3 has 15 amino acids.

The gene calls are TRBV4-1 and TRBJ2-1; TRBD2 is a possible D gene (6 bases). Trimming shortened V by 2 bases and J by 14 bases, and 16 bases separated the two germline ends. The CDR3 is 13 residues long. Germline CDR1 MGHRA, CDR2 YSYEKL. The chain's CDR3 is CASSQLVRESEFF. CDR3 DNA sequence: TGCGCCAGCAGCCAATTAGTCCGGGAGTCGGAGTTCTTC.

The J gene is TRBJ1-2, the V gene TRBV7-9; TRBD1 matches at 7 bases. The CDR3 consists of 17 residues. The J segment lost 1 base and the V segment lost 1 base, leaving 9 bases of the junction unmatched. Germline-derived CDR1 and CDR2 are SEHNR and FQNEAQ (reference sequence). The CDR3 DNA reads as TGTGCCAGCAGCTTAGGGACAGGATGGGAAGTTAACTATGGCTACACCTTC. Translating gives CASSLGTGWEVNYGYTF.